Below, 27 T cell receptor beta chains from the same sample are listed, as sequenced in a study of blood T cell repertoires in COVID-19. TCRdb's table, derived via immunoSEQ multiplex PCR, lists solely in-frame clones and lacks some. The table shows 100,000 or so clones, with around 80% occurring only once. The specimen sequenced was peripheral blood. These receptors were taken from a man in his sixties with active or convalescent COVID-19.

The chain employs TRBV28 and TRBJ2-2, with D uncertain. The length of the CDR3 is 15 residues. Trimming pared 2 bases from V and 2 bases from J, leaving 9 bases between. Germline lookup yields CDR1 MDHEN and CDR2 SYDVKM. As DNA, the CDR3 is TGTGCCAGCAGTTTAGGGCTATACAACACCGGGGAGCTGTTTTTT. Translating gives CASSLGLYNTGELFF.

The table lists this clone with a few counts. The same CDR3 can be traced to other DNA sequences in this sample. The J gene is TRBJ1-2, the V gene TRBV7-9; weak D call: TRBD1 (6 bases). The V end lost 5 bases, the J end lost 2 bases, and 9 bases lay between the germline ends. The CDR3 is made up of 13 amino acids. Germline lookup yields CDR1 SEHNR and CDR2 FQNEAQ (reference sequence). The CDR3 protein is CASSVGQNYGYTF. The DNA of the CDR3 is TGTGCCAGCAGCGTTGGACAGAACTATGGCTACACCTTC.

The chain is built from TRBV3-1 (or the pseudogene TRBV3-2) and TRBJ1-2; D is unclear. The CDR3 has 15 residues. Trimming left V 1 base short and J 4 bases short, with 13 bases between. Germline values: CDR1 LGHDT, CDR2 YNNKEL (reference sequence). In DNA, the CDR3 is TGTGCCAGCAGCCAAGTAGAACGTCCAGGCTATGGCTACACCTTC. Protein: CASSQVERPGYGYTF.

The V call is TRBV12-3 or TRBV12-4, the J call TRBJ1-2; no clear D. The CDR3 covers 11 residues. V lost 4 bases and J 5 bases, leaving 5 bases between the germline ends. The CDR3 sequence is CASSSEYGYTF. The CDR3 DNA follows: TGTGCCAGCAGTTCTGAGTATGGCTACACCTTC.

The chain recombines TRBV10-2 with TRBJ2-5; 7 nucleotides agree with TRBD1. After removal of 4 bases from V and 3 bases from J, the junction contained 2 bases not matched to a gene. From germline, CDR1 is WSHSY and CDR2 SAAADI. CDR3 length: 13 residues. CDR3 DNA sequence: TGCGCCAGCAGTGCTGACAGGGAAGAGACCCAGTACTTC. It yields the protein CASSADREETQYF.

The chain joins TRBV10-3 to TRBJ2-1; D is ambiguous. The germline gives CDR1 ENHRY, CDR2 SYGVKD. V was pared by 8 bases and J by 0 bases, with 8 bases between. The CDR3 totals 13 residues. CDR3 amino acids: CAICPSSYNEQFF. For the CDR3, the DNA is TGTGCCATCTGTCCGAGCTCCTACAATGAGCAGTTCTTC.

The chain couples TRBV7-2 to TRBJ2-6, with 9 bases identical to TRBD2. V shed 0 bases and J 1 base; nucleotides not matched to a gene: 7. Looked up from germline, CDR1 is SGHTA and CDR2 is FQGNSA. This CDR3 has 19 residues. The CDR3, as DNA: TGTGCCAGCAGCTTAGCGCGTCTAGCGGGATCGTCTGGGGCCAACGTCCTGACTTTC. It specifies CASSLARLAGSSGANVLTF.

This clone was seen more than once but under ten times. Mismatch with germline at one junction end may stem from a read error. The chain is built from TRBV7-9 and TRBJ1-6; no clear D. The CDR3 loop spans 12 amino acids. Per germline, CDR1 SEHNR and CDR2 FQNEAQ (reference sequence). CDR3 sequence (DNA): TGTGCCAGCAGCTCCGGACTCTCCTTAGCGTACTTT. Translated: CASSSGLSLAYF.

This clone came up once. The chain links TRBV28 to TRBJ2-7; 10 bases align to TRBD2. Germline trimming cut 10 bases from V and 6 bases from J; bases unmatched to any gene: 15. There are 15 residues in the CDR3. The germline V gene encodes CDR1 MDHEN and CDR2 SYDVKM. CDR3 sequence reads: CATGIQREGPGEQYF. DNA of the CDR3: TGTGCCACCGGGATACAGCGGGAGGGCCCTGGCGAGCAGTACTTC.

The genes are TRBV5-6 and TRBJ1-1; 7 bases map to TRBD1. Unmatched junction bases numbered 3, after V lost 1 base and J lost 0 bases. This CDR3 region has 15 residues. In germline, CDR1 is SGHDT, CDR2 YYEEEE. CDR3 amino acids: CASSLPGQMNTEAFF. As DNA, the CDR3 is TGTGCCAGCAGCTTGCCGGGACAGATGAACACTGAAGCTTTCTTT.

The chain joins TRBV7-8 to TRBJ2-5; 11 nucleotides align to TRBD2. Germline CDR1 and CDR2: SGHVS and FQNEAQ. Trimming cost V 5 bases and J 4 bases; bases outside gene matches: 12. This CDR3 comprises 17 residues. The CDR3 DNA reads TGTGCCAGCAGCCCGGGCGATAGCGGGAGGGTAAGAGAGACCCAGTACTTC. Translating it yields CASSPGDSGRVRETQYF.

The gene calls are TRBV18 and TRBJ1-5; D gene ambiguous. The V end lost 5 bases, the J end lost 10 bases, and 12 bases lay between the germline ends. The V gene's germline CDR1 is KGHSH and CDR2 LQKENI. The length of the CDR3 is 12 residues. The CDR3 DNA follows: TGTGCCAGCTCAGGGCAAACGGCCCCCCAGCATTTT. It codes for CASSGQTAPQHF.

The chain links TRBV23-1 to TRBJ1-4, with unresolved D. TRBV23-1 is recorded as an ORF, its role being uncertain. CDR3 length: 15 amino acids. V was clipped by 3 bases and J by 5 bases, with 13 bases between them. Written as DNA, the CDR3 is TGCGCCAGCAGTCATAGGCACCCGCGGAATGAAAAACTGTTTTTT. This translates into CASSHRHPRNEKLFF.

The genes are TRBV11-3 and TRBJ2-1, with 10 bases identical to TRBD2. The CDR3 is made up of 16 amino acids. CDR1 and CDR2 from the germline V gene are SGHNT and YENEEA. V was pared by 4 bases and J by 1 base, with 4 bases of the junction left unmatched. The CDR3: CASSSLAGWSYNEQFF. For the CDR3, the DNA is TGTGCCAGCAGCTCACTAGCGGGATGGTCCTACAATGAGCAGTTCTTC.

The chain recombines TRBV2 with TRBJ1-1, with D perhaps TRBD1 (5 bases). V dropped 7 bases and J dropped 5 bases, with 14 bases sitting between them. The length of the CDR3 is 13 residues. Germline values: CDR1 SNHLY, CDR2 FYNNEI. The CDR3 DNA reads as TGTGCCAGCACCCAAGGGGAGGGTACTGAAGCTTTCTTT. It specifies CASTQGEGTEAFF. The whole variable domain, filled in from reference TRBV2 and TRBJ1-1, reads EPEVTQTPSHQVTQMGQEVILRCVPISNHLYFYWYRQILGQKVEFLVSFYNNEISEKSEIFDDQFSVERPDGSNFTLKIRSTKLEDSAMYFCASTQGEGTEAFFGQGTRLTVV.

The chain links TRBV4-2 to TRBJ2-1, with D maybe TRBD2 (6 bases). The V gene's germline CDR1 is LGHNA and CDR2 YNFKEQ. Trimming left V 0 bases short and J 4 bases short, with 16 bases between. The CDR3 contains 17 residues. The CDR3 DNA reads TGTGCCAGCAGCCAAGATCTTCTAGCGAGGGGATACAATGAGCAGTTCTTC. Translating it yields CASSQDLLARGYNEQFF.

The genes are TRBV5-1 and TRBJ2-2; possibly TRBD2 for D (6 bases). Trimming removed 4 bases from V and 2 bases from J, with 12 bases in between. Germline V gives CDR1 SGHRS, CDR2 YFSETQ. The length of the CDR3 is 15 residues. This chain's CDR3 is CASSDPGLNTGELFF. The CDR3 nucleotides read TGCGCCAGCAGCGATCCGGGACTCAACACCGGGGAGCTGTTTTTT.

The CDR3 region has the DNA TGTGCCAGCTCACCAAGAGGGACAGCGAACACTGAAGCTTTCTTT. Residues: CASSPRGTANTEAFF. V gene TRBV18 combines with J gene TRBJ1-1; TRBD1 aligns across 7 bases. Germline V gene data show CDR1 as KGHSH and CDR2 as LQKENI. V was clipped by 2 bases and J by 1 base; unmatched bases: 4. The CDR3 is 15 residues long. The full variable domain, its missing parts supplied by reference TRBV18 and TRBJ1-1, is NAGVMQNPRHLVRRRGQEARLRCSPMKGHSHVYWYRQLPEEGLKFMVYLQKENIIDESGMPKERFSAEFPKEGPSILRIQQVVRGDSAAYFCASSPRGTANTEAFFGQGTRLTVV.

V usage is TRBV6-5 and J usage is TRBJ2-1; D is undetermined. The CDR3 has 14 residues. Germline CDR1 MNHEY, CDR2 SVGAGI. The V end was cut by 5 bases, the J end by 6 bases, with 14 bases between. CDR3 loop: CASSLDPTANEQFF. The CDR3 coding sequence is TGTGCCAGCAGTCTCGACCCTACAGCCAATGAGCAGTTCTTC.

Only a few counts were recorded for this clone. The genes are TRBV7-9 and TRBJ1-2; possibly TRBD1 for D (6 bases). Between the trimmed V and J ends, which lost 4 bases and 3 bases, there was a span of 21 bases. In germline, CDR1 is SEHNR, CDR2 FQNEAQ (reference sequence). CDR3 size: 17 residues. For the CDR3, the DNA is TGTGCCAGCAGCTCGCAGCCTTCAGGGGAGAGGGACTATGGCTACACCTTC. This gives the protein CASSSQPSGERDYGYTF.

As for this clone: Other DNA sequences in the sample encode the same CDR3. The chain recombines TRBV27 with TRBJ1-2, with TRBD1 matching over 7 bases. The germline CDR1 and CDR2 sequences are MNHEY and SMNVEV (reference sequence). The CDR3 has 14 residues. The V gene end was trimmed by 0 bases and the J gene end by 4 bases; junction bases not matched to a gene: 2. The CDR3 reads CASSLSRDSYGYTF. Here the CDR3 DNA reads TGTGCCAGCAGTTTATCGAGGGACAGCTATGGCTACACCTTC.

Concerning this clone: The same CDR3 also results from other DNA sequences found in this sample. The chain links TRBV5-1 to TRBJ2-1; 9 nucleotides line up with TRBD2. V shed 4 bases and J 4 bases; nucleotides not matched to a gene: 3. CDR3 size: 14 residues. Germline V gene data show CDR1 as SGHRS and CDR2 as YFSETQ. This chain's CDR3 is CASSPGLAYNEQFF. CDR3 bases: TGCGCCAGCAGCCCCGGACTAGCGTACAATGAGCAGTTCTTC.

The rearrangement links TRBV10-3 to TRBJ2-3; TRBD1 is a possible D gene (5 bases). The CDR3 is made up of 15 amino acids. The germline CDR1 and CDR2 sequences are ENHRY and SYGVKD. V was pared by 4 bases and J by 1 base, with 12 bases between. For the CDR3, the DNA is TGTGCCATCAGTGTTCAGGGAATGGGCACAGATACGCAGTATTTT. Residues: CAISVQGMGTDTQYF.

The J gene is TRBJ1-6, the V gene TRBV4-2, with TRBD1 matching over 9 bases. The CDR3 extends over 15 amino acids. Germline loops: CDR1 LGHNA, CDR2 YNFKEQ. J lost 9 bases, V lost 1 base, and 4 bases had no gene match. The CDR3 loop reads CASSQGETGGSPLHF. The CDR3 nucleotides read TGTGCCAGCAGCCAAGGGGAGACAGGGGGTTCACCCCTCCACTTT.

This chain links TRBV10-3 with TRBJ2-6, with D possibly TRBD2 on 7 matching bases. The germline CDR1 and CDR2 sequences are ENHRY and SYGVKD. CDR3 length: 19 residues. Trimming took off 5 bases at V and 0 bases at J, with 20 bases between the two ends. CDR3 protein: CAISSRSGTSSSGANVLTF. CDR3 coding DNA: TGTGCCATCAGTTCACGAAGCGGGACATCAAGCTCTGGGGCCAACGTCCTGACTTTC.

The chain carries TRBV11-3 and TRBJ2-4, with TRBD1 matching 7 bases. The CDR3 runs 13 residues. Germline V gene sequence: CDR1 SGHNT, CDR2 YENEEA. The J segment lost 7 bases and the V segment lost 1 base, leaving 1 base of the junction unmatched. The CDR3 loop reads CASSLARGNIQYF. The DNA of the CDR3 is TGTGCCAGCAGCTTAGCCAGGGGGAACATTCAGTACTTC. Supplemented by reference TRBV11-3 and TRBJ2-4, the full variable domain reads EAGVVQSPRYKIIEKKQPVAFWCNPISGHNTLYWYLQNLGQGPELLIRYENEEAVDDSQLPKDRFSAERLKGVDSTLKIQPAELGDSAVYLCASSLARGNIQYFGAGTRLSVL.

The chain has TRBV6-5 and TRBJ2-2; D is perhaps TRBD2 (6 bases). This CDR3 region has 16 residues. The V end was cut by 0 bases, the J end by 3 bases, with 11 bases between. Germline-derived CDR1 and CDR2 are MNHEY and SVGAGI. Here the CDR3 reads CASSYSRLGYTGELFF. CDR3 in DNA: TGTGCCAGCAGTTACTCGAGACTAGGGTACACCGGGGAGCTGTTTTTT.